Listed below are T cell receptor beta chains from one sample, sequenced in a study of blood T cell repertoires in COVID-19. Produced via immunoSEQ multiplex PCR; TCRdb's table is partial and in-frame only. The table includes fewer than 150,000 clones, about four fifths detected once. Sample: peripheral blood. The source of these receptors is an elderly man with acute or convalescent COVID-19. The CDR3 runs from the conserved cysteine through the conserved F or W. A D gene is named only where the DNA matches it firmly. The size of a clone is reported for some rows only, either as once, few or many, or as a class for expanded clones.

v_gene: TRBV4-3; abundance: -; j_gene: TRBJ1-1; d_gene: TRBD1; CDR3aa: CASSRNRGYTEAFF; CDR3nt: TGCGCCAGCAGCCGCAACAGGGGTTATACTGAAGCTTTCTTT
v_gene: TRBV29-1; abundance: -; j_gene: TRBJ2-3; d_gene: TRBD1; CDR3aa: CSVVQGNTDTQYF; CDR3nt: TGCAGCGTCGTACAGGGGAATACAGATACGCAGTATTTT
v_gene: TRBV6-5; abundance: few; j_gene: TRBJ2-7; d_gene: -; CDR3aa: CASSWTRASYEQYF; CDR3nt: TGTGCCAGCAGTTGGACGCGGGCCTCCTACGAGCAGTACTTC
v_gene: TRBV6-5; abundance: few; j_gene: TRBJ2-7; d_gene: -; CDR3aa: CASSYGLESDEQYF; CDR3nt: TGTGCCAGCAGTTACGGCCTAGAGTCCGACGAGCAGTACTTC
v_gene: TRBV5-1; abundance: -; j_gene: TRBJ2-7; d_gene: TRBD1; CDR3aa: CASSFRGSEQYF; CDR3nt: TGCGCCAGCAGCTTCAGGGGGAGTGAGCAGTACTTC
v_gene: TRBV19; abundance: -; j_gene: TRBJ2-1; d_gene: TRBD1; CDR3aa: CASTSTGTGNNEQFF; CDR3nt: TGTGCCAGTACAAGCACCGGGACAGGGAACAATGAGCAGTTCTTC
v_gene: TRBV28; abundance: few; j_gene: TRBJ1-6; d_gene: -; CDR3aa: CASSLEGSSYNSPLHF; CDR3nt: TGTGCCAGCAGTTTAGAAGGGAGCTCCTATAATTCACCCCTCCACTTT
v_gene: TRBV5-1; abundance: -; j_gene: TRBJ2-7; d_gene: TRBD1; CDR3aa: CASSPLGRQGVRYEQYF; CDR3nt: TGCGCCAGCAGCCCGCTGGGAAGGCAGGGGGTCAGGTACGAGCAGTACTTC
v_gene: TRBV7-8; abundance: -; j_gene: TRBJ2-7; d_gene: -; CDR3aa: CASSLSVGEQYF; CDR3nt: TGTGCCAGCAGCTTAAGTGTCGGCGAGCAGTACTTC
v_gene: TRBV19; abundance: few; j_gene: TRBJ2-3; d_gene: -; CDR3aa: CASSIRRPSTDTQYF; CDR3nt: TGTGCCAGTAGTATAAGGAGACCTAGCACAGATACGCAGTATTTT
v_gene: TRBV5-1; abundance: -; j_gene: TRBJ1-1; d_gene: -; CDR3aa: CASSLSSGVGSEAFF; CDR3nt: TGCGCCAGCAGCTTATCGTCCGGGGTGGGCTCTGAAGCTTTCTTT
v_gene: TRBV19; abundance: -; j_gene: TRBJ2-3; d_gene: TRBD1; CDR3aa: CASSGQGALADTQYF; CDR3nt: TGTGCCAGTAGCGGTCAGGGGGCGCTGGCCGATACGCAGTATTTT
v_gene: TRBV19; abundance: -; j_gene: TRBJ1-5; d_gene: -; CDR3aa: CASNPREDQPQHF; CDR3nt: TGTGCCAGTAATCCGAGGGAGGATCAGCCCCAGCATTTT
v_gene: TRBV6-5; abundance: -; j_gene: TRBJ1-1; d_gene: -; CDR3aa: CASNLGGAPNTEAFF; CDR3nt: TGTGCCAGCAACTTAGGAGGGGCGCCGAACACTGAAGCTTTCTTT
v_gene: TRBV28; abundance: once; j_gene: TRBJ1-2; d_gene: TRBD1; CDR3aa: CASSLPGQGFFSYGYTF; CDR3nt: TGTGCCAGCAGTTTACCGGGACAGGGCTTCTTCAGCTATGGCTACACCTTC
v_gene: TRBV6-1; abundance: -; j_gene: TRBJ1-1; d_gene: -; CDR3aa: CASSDFRVWWTEAFF; CDR3nt: TGTGCCAGCAGTGATTTCAGGGTGTGGTGGACTGAAGCTTTCTTT